The 21 T cell receptor beta chains below were found in one sample sequenced in a study of blood T cells in healthy people across ages. A sample-barcoded 5' primer and a J-beta primer mix were used in a second PCR of roughly 6 to 11 cycles. TCRdb re-called the 5' RACE reads with MiXCR, one entry per CDR3 protein. The table shows 600,000 to 900,000 distinct CDR3 sequences, with around 24% occurring only once. The same data also went into a second study, on T cells of mothers and their children.

Sequencing input: blood. The source is a boy younger than 18 in good health.

V usage is TRBV4-1 and J usage is TRBJ2-7; a weak D match, TRBD2 (5 bases). CDR3 length: 14 amino acids. Germline V lookup: CDR1 MGHRA, CDR2 YSYEKL. The V and J ends lost 1 base and 3 bases respectively, with 10 bases between them. CDR3 loop: CASSQGPGSYEQYF. The CDR3 coding sequence is TGCGCCAGCAGCCAAGGCCCGGGAAGCTACGAGCAGTACTTC.

The V gene is TRBV6-4, the J gene TRBJ2-1; D gene unclear. Trimming took off 2 bases at V and 5 bases at J, with 10 bases between the two ends. Germline loops: CDR1 MRHNA, CDR2 SNTAGT. The CDR3 has 14 amino acids. The CDR3 region has the DNA TGTGCCAGCAGTGACGGCCCTCAAGACAATGAGCAGTTCTTC. This translates into CASSDGPQDNEQFF.

The J gene is TRBJ2-7, the V gene TRBV18; 7 bases agree with TRBD1. CDR1 KGHSH and CDR2 LQKENI come from the germline V gene. The CDR3 extends over 14 amino acids. The V segment lost 5 bases and the J segment 1 base; nucleotides outside the gene matches: 5. In nucleotides, the CDR3 is TGTGCCAGCTCATCAGACAGGGCGTCCTACGAGCAGTACTTC. This gives the protein CASSSDRASYEQYF.

The chain has TRBV7-9 and TRBJ1-5, with TRBD1 matching over 8 bases. V lost 4 bases, J lost 6 bases, and 8 bases stayed unmatched. The CDR3 has 15 residues. Germline V gene lookup returns CDR1 SEHNR and CDR2 FQNEAQ (reference sequence). In nucleotides, the CDR3 is TGTGCCAGCAGCTCCTCGGACAGGGAAGGTCAGCCCCAGCATTTT. Translating it yields CASSSSDREGQPQHF.

The CDR3 region is CASSYRQNEKLFF. The CDR3 coding sequence is TGCGCCAGCAGCTACAGACAGAATGAAAAACTGTTTTTT. The chain carries TRBV5-1 and TRBJ1-4; weak D call: TRBD1 (5 bases). Per the germline V gene, CDR1 is SGHRS and CDR2 is YFSETQ. The CDR3 contains 13 residues. Deletions cut 3 bases from V and 5 bases from J, with 8 bases between.

This clonotype was observed a few times. The junction shows a germline mismatch at one end, possibly a read error. The chain combines TRBV11-2 with TRBJ2-4; D tentatively reads TRBD1 or TRBD2 (5 bases each). This CDR3 has 16 amino acids. The germline CDR1 and CDR2 sequences are SGHAT and FQNNGV. CDR3 protein: CVSSPPPRGAKNIQYF. CDR3 DNA: TGTGTCAGCAGCCCGCCCCCGAGGGGAGCCAAAAACATTCAGTACTTC.

The J gene is TRBJ1-1, the V gene TRBV15; maybe TRBD1 (5 bases). This CDR3 has 16 residues. The germline V and J ends were trimmed by 3 bases and 1 base, with 15 bases remaining between them. From germline, CDR1 is LNHNV and CDR2 YYDKDF (reference sequence). The CDR3 sequence: CATSSPLRVKNTEAFF. In DNA form, the CDR3 reads TGTGCCACCAGCAGCCCCCTCAGGGTCAAGAACACTGAAGCTTTCTTT.

This clonotype was observed a handful of times. This rearrangement joins TRBV20-1 to TRBJ2-3, with no clear D. CDR1 is DFQATT, CDR2 SNEGSKA, per germline (reference sequence). CDR3 length: 16 residues. V was pared by 3 bases and J by 0 bases, with 16 bases between. The CDR3: CSASIIATSSTDTQYF. The DNA of the CDR3 is TGCAGTGCTAGTATTATAGCAACATCTAGCACAGATACGCAGTATTTT.

The chain carries TRBV10-3 and TRBJ2-1; TRBD1 agrees at 9 bases. Germline values: CDR1 ENHRY, CDR2 SYGVKD. With V trimmed by 4 bases and J by 9 bases, 4 bases remained unmatched. The CDR3 totals 13 residues. The CDR3 spells CAISAMTGGEQFF. CDR3 in DNA: TGTGCCATCAGTGCCATGACAGGGGGTGAGCAGTTCTTC.

The chain recombines TRBV6-4 with TRBJ2-1, with 11 bases aligning to TRBD2. The CDR3 contains 16 residues. V trimming: 0 bases; J trimming: 5 bases; junction bases outside the gene matches: 3. Germline V gene lookup returns CDR1 MRHNA and CDR2 SNTAGT. DNA for the CDR3: TGTGCCAGCAGTGACTCAGTAGCGGGGGGGCACAATGAGCAGTTCTTC. It is translated as CASSDSVAGGHNEQFF.

This clonotype was seen more than once but under ten times. This CDR3 reads CASSLGQPSYGYTF. The CDR3 nucleotides read TGTGCCAGCAGCTTGGGACAGCCCTCCTATGGCTACACCTTC. J is TRBJ1-2 and V is TRBV5-4, with D tentatively TRBD1 (5 bases). The CDR3 has 14 residues. V was trimmed by 0 bases and J by 4 bases, leaving 10 bases between them. Germline values: CDR1 SGHNT, CDR2 YYREEE (reference sequence).

This clonotype has just a few counts. The rearrangement joins TRBV11-2 to TRBJ1-1; D possibly corresponds to TRBD1 (6 bases). Trimming stripped 4 bases from V and 5 bases from J, with 17 bases between. CDR3 length: 15 amino acids. CDR1 SGHAT and CDR2 FQNNGV come from the germline V gene. DNA for the CDR3: TGTGCCAGCAGCTCTATACAGGGCCGGGCTACTGAAGCTTTCTTT. Its protein product is CASSSIQGRATEAFF.

The chain has TRBV25-1 and TRBJ2-4; TRBD1 matches at 10 bases. CDR3 length equals 15 residues. J lost 11 bases, V lost 8 bases, and 15 bases had no gene match. The germline CDR1 and CDR2 sequences are MGHDK and SYGVNS. This CDR3 is CASVPSGTGALVQYF. DNA of the CDR3: TGTGCCAGCGTTCCGTCCGGGACAGGGGCCTTAGTTCAGTACTTC.

The chain has TRBV5-1 and TRBJ2-1; 7 bases line up with TRBD2. Germline V gene lookup returns CDR1 SGHRS and CDR2 YFSETQ. The CDR3 has 14 residues. The V gene end was trimmed by 7 bases and the J gene end by 7 bases; junction bases not matched to a gene: 11. The CDR3 spells CASWEGGGLNEQFF. CDR3 nucleotide sequence: TGCGCCAGCTGGGAGGGCGGGGGTCTGAATGAGCAGTTCTTC.

The rearrangement uses TRBV20-1 and TRBJ2-4; TRBD2 is a possible D gene (7 bases). The V end was cut by 0 bases, the J end by 7 bases, with 13 bases between. The germline gives CDR1 DFQATT, CDR2 SNEGSKA (reference sequence). The CDR3 loop spans 14 amino acids. DNA of the CDR3: TGCAGTGCTAGAGACGGGGGGCGATTGAACATTCAGTACTTC. This sequence encodes CSARDGGRLNIQYF.

The chain recombines TRBV28 with TRBJ2-1, with D perhaps TRBD2 (6 bases). The CDR3 sequence is 15 residues long. Germline CDR1 MDHEN, CDR2 SYDVKM. V was trimmed by 3 bases and J by 0 bases, leaving 9 bases between them. CDR3 DNA: TGTGCCAGCAGTTTCGCGGGGCGCTCCTACAATGAGCAGTTCTTC. Protein product: CASSFAGRSYNEQFF.

The chain links TRBV20-1 to TRBJ1-5; 10 nucleotides agree with TRBD1. V was clipped by 5 bases and J by 0 bases; unmatched bases: 7. Germline values: CDR1 DFQATT, CDR2 SNEGSKA (reference sequence). The length of the CDR3 is 16 residues. For the CDR3, the DNA is TGCAGTGCTGAGGACAGGGGGGGACATAGCAATCAGCCCCAGCATTTT. Its protein is CSAEDRGGHSNQPQHF.

In its sample, this clonotype was seen once. The rearrangement links TRBV6-1 to TRBJ1-2, with D hard to call. Germline values: CDR1 MNHNS, CDR2 SASEGT. CDR3 size: 14 residues. Trimming left V 6 bases short and J 1 base short, with 12 bases between. The DNA of the CDR3 is TGTGCCAGCAGCTCCGGGCCCTATAACTATGGCTACACCTTC. It is translated as CASSSGPYNYGYTF.

This clonotype was counted between two and nine times. The chain is built from TRBV6-2 or TRBV6-3 and TRBJ2-2; the D is unclear. The CDR3 is made up of 14 amino acids. Per the germline V gene, CDR1 is MNHEY and CDR2 is SVGEGT. V lost 11 bases, J lost 3 bases, and 16 bases lay in between. The CDR3 DNA reads TGTGCCGGCGCTTGGGCAGGATACACCGGGGAGCTGTTTTTT. Residues: CAGAWAGYTGELFF.

The chain carries TRBV4-1 and TRBJ1-4; D is uncertain. V dropped 2 bases and J dropped 5 bases, with 15 bases sitting between them. This CDR3 region has 16 residues. From germline, CDR1 is MGHRA and CDR2 YSYEKL. CDR3 DNA sequence: TGCGCCAGCAGCCAACAAGTTGGCCAGGCAAATGAAAAACTGTTTTTT. Protein sequence: CASSQQVGQANEKLFF.

The chain couples TRBV29-1 to TRBJ2-7; 8 bases are a match to TRBD1. The CDR3 runs 12 residues. The germline V gene encodes CDR1 SQVTM and CDR2 ANQGSEA. V lost 4 bases to trimming and J lost 6 bases; unmatched junction nucleotides: 5. CDR3 bases: TGCAGCGTTGGGCAGGGGGCCGGCGAGCAGTACTTC. Protein: CSVGQGAGEQYF.